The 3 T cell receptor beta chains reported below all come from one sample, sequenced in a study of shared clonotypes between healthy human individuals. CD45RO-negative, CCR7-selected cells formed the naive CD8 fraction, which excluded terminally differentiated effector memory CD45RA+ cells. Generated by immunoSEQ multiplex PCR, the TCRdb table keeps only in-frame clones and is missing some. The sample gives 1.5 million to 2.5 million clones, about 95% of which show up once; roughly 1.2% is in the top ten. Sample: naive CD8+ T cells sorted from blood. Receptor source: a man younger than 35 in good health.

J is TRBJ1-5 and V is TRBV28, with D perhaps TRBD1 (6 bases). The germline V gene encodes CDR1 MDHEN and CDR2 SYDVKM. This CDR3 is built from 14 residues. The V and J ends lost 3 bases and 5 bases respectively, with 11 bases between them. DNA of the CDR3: TGTGCCAGCAGTTTTCCGGACAGTGATCAGCCCCAGCATTTT. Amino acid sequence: CASSFPDSDQPQHF.

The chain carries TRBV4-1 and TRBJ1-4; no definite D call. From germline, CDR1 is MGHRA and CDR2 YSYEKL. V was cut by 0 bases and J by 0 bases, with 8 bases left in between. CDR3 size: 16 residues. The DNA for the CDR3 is TGCGCCAGCAGCCAAGATTTGCGTACAACTAATGAAAAACTGTTTTTT. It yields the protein CASSQDLRTTNEKLFF.

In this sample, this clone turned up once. The CDR3 coding sequence is TGTGCCAGCAGCCTGAGTACAGGGAAATCTAGCACAGATACGCAGTATTTT. This sequence encodes CASSLSTGKSSTDTQYF. The chain uses TRBV28 and TRBJ2-3; possibly TRBD1 for D (6 bases). Trimming removed 6 bases from V and 0 bases from J, with 19 bases in between. CDR1 is MDHEN, CDR2 SYDVKM, per germline. The CDR3 sequence is 17 residues long. Combining the CDR3 with reference TRBV28 and TRBJ2-3 gives the whole variable domain DVKVTQSSRYLVKRTGEKVFLECVQDMDHENMFWYRQDPGLGLRLIYFSYDVKMKEKGDIPEGYSVSREKKERFSLILESASTNQTSMYLCASSLSTGKSSTDTQYFGPGTRLTVL.